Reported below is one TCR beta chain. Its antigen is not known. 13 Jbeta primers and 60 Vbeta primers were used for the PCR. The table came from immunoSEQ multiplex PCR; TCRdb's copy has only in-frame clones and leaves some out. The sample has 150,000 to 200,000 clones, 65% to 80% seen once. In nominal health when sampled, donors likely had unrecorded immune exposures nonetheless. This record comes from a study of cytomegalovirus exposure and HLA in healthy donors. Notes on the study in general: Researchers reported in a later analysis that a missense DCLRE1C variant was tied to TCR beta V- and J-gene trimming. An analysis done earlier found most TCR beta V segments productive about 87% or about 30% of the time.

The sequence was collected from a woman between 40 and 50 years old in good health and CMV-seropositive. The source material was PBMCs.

CDR3 residues: CAWSVPRQGHLYLNTYYEQYF. As DNA, the CDR3 is TGTGCCTGGAGTGTACCTCGCCAGGGACACCTATACCTAAATACCTATTACGAGCAGTACTTC. The chain employs TRBV30 and TRBJ2-7; D possibly corresponds to TRBD1 (6 bases). CDR1 is GTSNPN, CDR2 SVGIG, per germline (reference sequence). With 0 bases removed from V and 4 bases from J, the gap between germline ends came to 34 bases. The CDR3 totals 21 residues.